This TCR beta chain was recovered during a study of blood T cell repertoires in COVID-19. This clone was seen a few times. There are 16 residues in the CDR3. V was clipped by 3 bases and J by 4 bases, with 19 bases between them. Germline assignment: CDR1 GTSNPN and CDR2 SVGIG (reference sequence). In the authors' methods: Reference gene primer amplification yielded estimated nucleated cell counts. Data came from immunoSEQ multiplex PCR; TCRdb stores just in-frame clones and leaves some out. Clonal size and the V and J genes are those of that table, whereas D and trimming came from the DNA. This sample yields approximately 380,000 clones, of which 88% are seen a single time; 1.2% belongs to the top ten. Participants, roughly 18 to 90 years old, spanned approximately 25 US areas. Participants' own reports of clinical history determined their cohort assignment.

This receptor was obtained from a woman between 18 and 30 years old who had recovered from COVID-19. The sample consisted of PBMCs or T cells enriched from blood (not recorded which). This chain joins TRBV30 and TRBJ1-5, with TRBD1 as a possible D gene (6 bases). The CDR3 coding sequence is TGTGCCTGGAGCGCCCCCGCCAGGGGTGGTAATCAGCCCCAGCATTTT. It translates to CAWSAPARGGNQPQHF. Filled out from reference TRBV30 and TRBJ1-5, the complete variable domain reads SQTIHQWPATLVQPVGSPLSLECTVEGTSNPNLYWYRQAAGRGLQLLFYSVGIGQISSEVPQNLSASRPQDRQFILSSKKLLLSDSGFYLCAWSAPARGGNQPQHFGDGTRLSIL.